These T cell receptor beta chains were read from a single sample in a study of CXCR3-negative and CXCR3-positive naive CD8 T cells. Reanalyzing the 5' RACE reads, TCRdb keeps one entry per CDR3 protein, without DNA. Recorded for this sample: tens of thousands of distinct CDR3 sequences. The sample comprised naive CXCR3+ CD8+ T cells from blood. Source of these receptors: a human donor in good health. Some clones in this sample may be carry-over from other donors' samples. The CDR3 runs from the conserved cysteine through the conserved F or W.

j_gene: TRBJ2-3
v_gene: TRBV4-1
CDR3aa: CASSQALRDRSTDTQYF

j_gene: TRBJ2-5
v_gene: TRBV7-9
CDR3aa: CASSLSETEGETQYF

j_gene: TRBJ2-7
v_gene: TRBV14
CDR3aa: CASSQTNHYEQYF

j_gene: TRBJ2-3
v_gene: TRBV28
CDR3aa: CTSSLRQGPDTQYF

j_gene: TRBJ1-2
v_gene: TRBV2
CDR3aa: CASSEGSKLSGYTF

j_gene: TRBJ2-1
v_gene: TRBV4-3
CDR3aa: CASSPLLAGGPYNEQFF

j_gene: TRBJ2-7
v_gene: TRBV7-2
CDR3aa: CASSPRGLGSYEQYF

j_gene: TRBJ2-3
v_gene: TRBV4-1
CDR3aa: CASSRNALSGGEVDTQYF

j_gene: TRBJ1-5
v_gene: TRBV30
CDR3aa: CAWSKYSNQPQHF

j_gene: TRBJ2-7
v_gene: TRBV4-1
CDR3aa: CASSQVTSGTYEQYF

j_gene: TRBJ1-1
v_gene: TRBV6-2/TRBV6-3
CDR3aa: CASSPPETAEEAFF

j_gene: TRBJ1-1
v_gene: TRBV12-3/TRBV12-4
CDR3aa: CASSFGGDTEAFF

j_gene: TRBJ1-6
v_gene: TRBV6-2/TRBV6-3
CDR3aa: CASSYSRESSYNSPLHF

j_gene: TRBJ2-3
v_gene: TRBV7-9
CDR3aa: CASSFPRTGTDTQYF